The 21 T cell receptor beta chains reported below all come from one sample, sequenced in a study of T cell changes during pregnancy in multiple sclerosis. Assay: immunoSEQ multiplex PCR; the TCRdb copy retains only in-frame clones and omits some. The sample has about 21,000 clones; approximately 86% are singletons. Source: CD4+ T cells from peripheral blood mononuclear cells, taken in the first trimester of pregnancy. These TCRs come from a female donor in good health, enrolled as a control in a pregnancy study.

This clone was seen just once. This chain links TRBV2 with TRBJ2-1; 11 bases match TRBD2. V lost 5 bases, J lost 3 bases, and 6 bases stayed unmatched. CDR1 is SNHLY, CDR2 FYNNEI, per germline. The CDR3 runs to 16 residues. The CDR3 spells CASSPTSGKDYNEQFF. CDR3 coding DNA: TGTGCCAGCAGTCCGACTAGCGGGAAAGACTACAATGAGCAGTTCTTC.

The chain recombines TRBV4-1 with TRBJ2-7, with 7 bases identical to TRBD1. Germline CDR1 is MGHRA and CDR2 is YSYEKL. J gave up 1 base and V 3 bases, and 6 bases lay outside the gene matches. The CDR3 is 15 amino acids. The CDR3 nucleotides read TGCGCCAGCAGCCAGACGGACAGGAAATCCTACGAGCAGTACTTC. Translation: CASSQTDRKSYEQYF.

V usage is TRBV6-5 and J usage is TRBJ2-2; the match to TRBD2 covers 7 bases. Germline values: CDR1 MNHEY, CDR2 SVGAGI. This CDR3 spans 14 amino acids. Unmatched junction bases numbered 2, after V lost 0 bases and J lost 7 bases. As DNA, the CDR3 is TGTGCCAGCAGTTACTCGCGGGGGATCGGGGAGCTGTTTTTT. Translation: CASSYSRGIGELFF.

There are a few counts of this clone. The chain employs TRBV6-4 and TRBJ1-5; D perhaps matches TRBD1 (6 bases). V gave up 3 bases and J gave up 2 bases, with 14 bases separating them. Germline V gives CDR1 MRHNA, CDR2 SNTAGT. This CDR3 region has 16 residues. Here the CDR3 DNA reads TGTGCCAGCAGTGAATCCACAGGGTTTGGCAATCAGCCCCAGCATTTT. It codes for CASSESTGFGNQPQHF.

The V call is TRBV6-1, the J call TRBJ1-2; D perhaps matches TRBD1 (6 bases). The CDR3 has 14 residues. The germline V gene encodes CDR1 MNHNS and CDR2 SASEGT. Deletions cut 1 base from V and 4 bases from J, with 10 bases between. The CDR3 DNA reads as TGTGCCAGCAGTGAAGTGGGGACATCCTATGGCTACACCTTC. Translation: CASSEVGTSYGYTF.

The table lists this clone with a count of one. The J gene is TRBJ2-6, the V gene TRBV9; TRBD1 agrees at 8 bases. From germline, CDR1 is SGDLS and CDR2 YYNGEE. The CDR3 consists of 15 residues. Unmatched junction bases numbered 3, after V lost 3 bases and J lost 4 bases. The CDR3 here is CASSAQGVGANVLTF. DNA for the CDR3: TGTGCCAGCAGCGCACAGGGGGTCGGGGCCAACGTCCTGACTTTC.

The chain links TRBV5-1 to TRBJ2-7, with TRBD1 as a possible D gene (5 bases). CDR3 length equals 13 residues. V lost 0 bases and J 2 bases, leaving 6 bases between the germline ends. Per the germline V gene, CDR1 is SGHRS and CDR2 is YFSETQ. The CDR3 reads CASSLDRTYEQYF. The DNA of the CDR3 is TGCGCCAGCAGCTTGGACAGGACCTACGAGCAGTACTTC. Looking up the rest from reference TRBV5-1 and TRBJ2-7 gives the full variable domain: KAGVTQTPRYLIKTRGQQVTLSCSPISGHRSVSWYQQTPGQGLQFLFEYFSETQRNKGNFPGRFSGRQFSNSRSEMNVSTLELGDSALYLCASSLDRTYEQYFGPGTRLTVT.

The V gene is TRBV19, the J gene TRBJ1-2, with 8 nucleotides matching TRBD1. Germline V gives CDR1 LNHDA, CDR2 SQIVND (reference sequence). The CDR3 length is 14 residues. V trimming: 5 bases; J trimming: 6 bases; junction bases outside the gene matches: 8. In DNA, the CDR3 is TGTGCCAGTAGTTCTTCCGGGACAGGACATGGCTACACCTTC. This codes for CASSSSGTGHGYTF.

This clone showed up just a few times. The CDR3 DNA reads TGTGCCAGCAGCTTATATCGGCTAGCGGGAGGAACTGGGGCCAACGTCCTGACTTTC. As protein: CASSLYRLAGGTGANVLTF. The J gene is TRBJ2-6, the V gene TRBV7-2, with TRBD2 matching over 11 bases. V lost 2 bases to trimming and J lost 2 bases; unmatched junction nucleotides: 8. The CDR3 consists of 19 residues. CDR1 is SGHTA, CDR2 FQGNSA, per germline.

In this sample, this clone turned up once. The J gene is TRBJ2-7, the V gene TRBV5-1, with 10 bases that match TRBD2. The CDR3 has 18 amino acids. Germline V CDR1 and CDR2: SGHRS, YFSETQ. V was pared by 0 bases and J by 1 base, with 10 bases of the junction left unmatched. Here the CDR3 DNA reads TGCGCCAGCAGCTTGGCCGGCGCTAAGGGACTAGCGTCCTACGAGCAGTACTTC. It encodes CASSLAGAKGLASYEQYF.

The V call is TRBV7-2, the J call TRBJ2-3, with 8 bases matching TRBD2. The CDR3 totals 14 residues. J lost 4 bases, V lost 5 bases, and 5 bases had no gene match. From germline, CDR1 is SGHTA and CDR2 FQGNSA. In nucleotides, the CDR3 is TGTGCCAGCAGCCTGGGACTAGATGCAGATACGCAGTATTTT. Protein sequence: CASSLGLDADTQYF.

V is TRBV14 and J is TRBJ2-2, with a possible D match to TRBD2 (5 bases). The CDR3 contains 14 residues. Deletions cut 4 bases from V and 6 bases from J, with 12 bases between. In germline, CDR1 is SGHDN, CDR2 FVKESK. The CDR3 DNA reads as TGTGCCAGCAGCCCACACCGGACTGCCGGGGAGCTGTTTTTT. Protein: CASSPHRTAGELFF.

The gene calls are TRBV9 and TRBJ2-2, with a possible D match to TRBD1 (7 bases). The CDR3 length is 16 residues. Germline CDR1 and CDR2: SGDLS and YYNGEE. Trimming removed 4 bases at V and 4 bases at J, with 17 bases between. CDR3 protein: CASSPTGTAGTGELFF. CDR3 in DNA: TGTGCCAGCAGCCCAACCGGGACAGCGGGCACCGGGGAGCTGTTTTTT.

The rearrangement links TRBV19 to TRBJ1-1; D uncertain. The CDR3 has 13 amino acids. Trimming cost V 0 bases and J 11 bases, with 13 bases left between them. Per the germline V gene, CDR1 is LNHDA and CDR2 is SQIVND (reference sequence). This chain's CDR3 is CASSIDEGSWAFF. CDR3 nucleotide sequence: TGTGCCAGTAGTATAGACGAGGGAAGTTGGGCTTTCTTT.

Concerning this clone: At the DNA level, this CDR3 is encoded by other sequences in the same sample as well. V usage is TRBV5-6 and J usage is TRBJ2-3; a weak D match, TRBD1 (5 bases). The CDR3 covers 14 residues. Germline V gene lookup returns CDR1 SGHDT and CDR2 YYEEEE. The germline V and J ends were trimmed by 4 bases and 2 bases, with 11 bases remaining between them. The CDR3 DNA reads TGTGCCAGCAGCCTCCAAGGGGCCACAGATACGCAGTATTTT. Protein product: CASSLQGATDTQYF.

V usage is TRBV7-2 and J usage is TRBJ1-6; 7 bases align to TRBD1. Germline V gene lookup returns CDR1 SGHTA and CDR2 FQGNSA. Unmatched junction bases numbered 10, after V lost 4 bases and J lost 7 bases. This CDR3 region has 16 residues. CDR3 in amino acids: CASSSRQGRPNSPLHF. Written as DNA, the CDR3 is TGTGCCAGCAGCTCACGACAGGGACGACCAAATTCACCCCTCCACTTT.

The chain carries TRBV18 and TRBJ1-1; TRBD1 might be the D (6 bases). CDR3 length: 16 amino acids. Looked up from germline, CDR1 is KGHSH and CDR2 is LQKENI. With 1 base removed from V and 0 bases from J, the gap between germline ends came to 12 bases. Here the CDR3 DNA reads TGTGCCAGCTCACCACGGGGGGGCATGGTGAACACTGAAGCTTTCTTT. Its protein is CASSPRGGMVNTEAFF.

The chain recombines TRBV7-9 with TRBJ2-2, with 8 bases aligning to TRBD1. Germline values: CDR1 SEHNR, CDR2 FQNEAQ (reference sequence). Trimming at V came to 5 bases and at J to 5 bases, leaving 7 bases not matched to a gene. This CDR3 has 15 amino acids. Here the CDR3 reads CASSPFRTGTGELFF. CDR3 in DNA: TGTGCCAGCAGCCCGTTTAGGACAGGGACCGGGGAGCTGTTTTTT.

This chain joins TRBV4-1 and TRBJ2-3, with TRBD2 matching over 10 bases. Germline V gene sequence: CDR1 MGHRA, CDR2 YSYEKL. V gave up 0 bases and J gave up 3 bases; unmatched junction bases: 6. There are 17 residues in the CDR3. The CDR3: CASSQDATSGPTDTQYF. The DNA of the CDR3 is TGCGCCAGCAGCCAAGACGCGACTAGCGGGCCGACAGATACGCAGTATTTT.

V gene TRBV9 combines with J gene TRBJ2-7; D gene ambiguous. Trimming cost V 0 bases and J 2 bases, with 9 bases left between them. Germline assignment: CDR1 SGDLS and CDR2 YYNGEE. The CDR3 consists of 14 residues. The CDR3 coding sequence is TGTGCCAGCAGCGTAGGGGTGACTCCCTACGAGCAGTACTTC. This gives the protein CASSVGVTPYEQYF.

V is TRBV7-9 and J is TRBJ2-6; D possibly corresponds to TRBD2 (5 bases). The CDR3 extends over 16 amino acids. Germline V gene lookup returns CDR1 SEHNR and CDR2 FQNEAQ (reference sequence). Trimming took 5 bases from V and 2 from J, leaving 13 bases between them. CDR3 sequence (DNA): TGTGCCAGCAGCCAGACCATGGGAGCTGGGGCCAACGTCCTGACTTTC. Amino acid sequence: CASSQTMGAGANVLTF.